The next 7 T cell receptor beta chains were all read from a single sample in a study of blood T cell repertoires in COVID-19. The table came from immunoSEQ multiplex PCR; TCRdb's copy has only in-frame clones and leaves some out. The data show about 150,000 clones, under 95% seen once. Sequenced sample: peripheral blood. The receptor set was obtained from a man in his fifties or sixties with acute or convalescent COVID-19.

This clone was picked up one time. The chain is built from TRBV11-2 and TRBJ2-6; tentatively, D is TRBD1 (6 bases). This CDR3 comprises 15 residues. Germline CDR1 reads SGHAT; CDR2 reads FQNNGV. V lost 4 bases, J lost 4 bases, and 11 bases lay in between. The CDR3 here is CASSSGAPGANVLTF. DNA for the CDR3: TGTGCCAGCAGCTCAGGGGCGCCCGGGGCCAACGTCCTGACTTTC.

The chain joins TRBV10-3 to TRBJ1-1, with a tentative D call TRBD1 (5 bases). Trimming took off 8 bases at V and 2 bases at J, with 15 bases between the two ends. The CDR3 loop spans 14 amino acids. Germline CDR1 reads ENHRY; CDR2 reads SYGVKD. The chain's CDR3 is CAIRNQGFNTEAFF. CDR3 in DNA: TGTGCCATCCGGAATCAGGGTTTCAACACTGAAGCTTTCTTT.

The chain is built from TRBV10-1 and TRBJ2-1; D is unclear. The V end was cut by 4 bases, the J end by 0 bases, with 16 bases between. Germline V gene data show CDR1 as WNHNN and CDR2 as SYGVQD (reference sequence). CDR3 size: 17 residues. CDR3: CASSASTFPGSYNEQFF. For the CDR3, the DNA is TGCGCCAGCAGTGCCTCGACTTTTCCTGGCTCCTACAATGAGCAGTTCTTC.

J is TRBJ2-7 and V is TRBV11-1; D possibly corresponds to TRBD2 (5 bases). The V gene's germline CDR1 is SGHAT and CDR2 FQDESV (reference sequence). This CDR3 has 14 residues. Trimming took off 2 bases at V and 4 bases at J, with 12 bases between the two ends. CDR3 bases: TGTGCCAGCAGCTTATCGGGGTATCCTTACGAGCAGTACGTC. Amino acids: CASSLSGYPYEQYV.

The chain couples TRBV3-1 (or the pseudogene TRBV3-2) to TRBJ2-4; no clear D gene. Trimming stripped 0 bases from V and 0 bases from J, with 9 bases between. CDR3 length: 16 amino acids. Germline V gene lookup returns CDR1 LGHDT and CDR2 YNNKEL (reference sequence). CDR3 DNA: TGTGCCAGCAGCCAAGATTGGCGGTCAGCCAAAAACATTCAGTACTTC. Translation gives CASSQDWRSAKNIQYF.

The V call is TRBV10-1, the J call TRBJ2-1; 8 nucleotides align to TRBD2. Germline-derived CDR1 and CDR2 are WNHNN and SYGVQD (reference sequence). Unmatched junction bases numbered 8, after V lost 10 bases and J lost 6 bases. There are 13 residues in the CDR3. The CDR3 here is CATSGTRRNEQFF. CDR3 nucleotide sequence: TGCGCCACGTCCGGGACTAGGCGCAATGAGCAGTTCTTC.

The chain recombines TRBV19 with TRBJ2-2; 11 nucleotides agree with TRBD2. V was clipped by 6 bases and J by 5 bases; unmatched bases: 8. The CDR3 runs 16 residues. Germline loops: CDR1 LNHDA, CDR2 SQIVND (reference sequence). The CDR3 protein is CASSNWLAGGTGELFF. In DNA, the CDR3 is TGTGCCAGTAGCAATTGGCTAGCGGGAGGAACCGGGGAGCTGTTTTTT.